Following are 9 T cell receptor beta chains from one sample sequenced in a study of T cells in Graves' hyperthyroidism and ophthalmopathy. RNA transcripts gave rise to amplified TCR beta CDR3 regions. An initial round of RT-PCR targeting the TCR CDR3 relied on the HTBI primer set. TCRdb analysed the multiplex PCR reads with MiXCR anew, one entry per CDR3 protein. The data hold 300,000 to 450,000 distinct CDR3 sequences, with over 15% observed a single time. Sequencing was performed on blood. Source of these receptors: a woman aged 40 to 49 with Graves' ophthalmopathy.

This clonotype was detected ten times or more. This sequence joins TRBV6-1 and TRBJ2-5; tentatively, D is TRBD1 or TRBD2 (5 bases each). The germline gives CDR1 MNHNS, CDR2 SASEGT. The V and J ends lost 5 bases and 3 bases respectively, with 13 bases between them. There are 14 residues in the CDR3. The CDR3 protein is CASSPGTDKETQYF. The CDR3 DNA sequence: TGTGCCAGCAGTCCCGGGACGGACAAAGAGACCCAGTACTTC.

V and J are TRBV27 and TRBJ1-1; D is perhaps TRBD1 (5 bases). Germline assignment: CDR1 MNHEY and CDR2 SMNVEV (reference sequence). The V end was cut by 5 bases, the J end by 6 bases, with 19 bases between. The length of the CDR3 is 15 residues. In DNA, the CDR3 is TGTGCCAGCAGTCAAGTCAGGGACCTCGGTTCTGAAGCTTTCTTT. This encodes CASSQVRDLGSEAFF.

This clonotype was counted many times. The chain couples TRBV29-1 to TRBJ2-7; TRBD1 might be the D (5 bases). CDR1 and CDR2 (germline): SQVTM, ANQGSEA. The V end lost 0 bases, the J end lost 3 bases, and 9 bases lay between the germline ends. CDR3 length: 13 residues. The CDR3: CSVEDPGIYEQYF. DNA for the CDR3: TGCAGCGTTGAAGACCCAGGGATCTACGAGCAGTACTTC.

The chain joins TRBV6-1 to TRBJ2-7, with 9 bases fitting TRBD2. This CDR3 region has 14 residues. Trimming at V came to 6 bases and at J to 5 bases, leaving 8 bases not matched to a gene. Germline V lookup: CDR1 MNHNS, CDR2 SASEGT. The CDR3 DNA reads TGTGCCAGCAGGGGAGCGGGAGGCCCGGACGAGCAGTACTTC. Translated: CASRGAGGPDEQYF.

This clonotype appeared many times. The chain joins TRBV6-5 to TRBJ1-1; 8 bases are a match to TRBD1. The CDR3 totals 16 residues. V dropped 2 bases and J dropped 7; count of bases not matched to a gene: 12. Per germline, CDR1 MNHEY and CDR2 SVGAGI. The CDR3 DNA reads TGTGCCAGCAGTTACGGGTCCGGCAGGGGGCTAGGTGAAGCTTTCTTT. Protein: CASSYGSGRGLGEAFF.

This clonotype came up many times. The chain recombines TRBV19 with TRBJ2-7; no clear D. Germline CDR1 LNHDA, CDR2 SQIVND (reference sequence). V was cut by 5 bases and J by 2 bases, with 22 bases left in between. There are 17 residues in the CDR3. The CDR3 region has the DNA TGTGCCAGTAGTCCTCTATTCGCGCACGCCAGTCCCTACGAGCAGTACTTC. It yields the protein CASSPLFAHASPYEQYF. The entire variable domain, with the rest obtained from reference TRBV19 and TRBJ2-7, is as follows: DGGITQSPKYLFRKEGQNVTLSCEQNLNHDAMYWYRQDPGQGLRLIYYSQIVNDFQKGDIAEGYSVSREKKESFPLTVTSAQKNPTAFYLCASSPLFAHASPYEQYFGPGTRLTVT.

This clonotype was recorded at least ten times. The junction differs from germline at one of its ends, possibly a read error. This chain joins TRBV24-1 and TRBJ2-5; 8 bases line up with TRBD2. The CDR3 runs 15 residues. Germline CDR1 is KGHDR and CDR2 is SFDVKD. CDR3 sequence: CATSVTGGSGETRYF. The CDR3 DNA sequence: TGTGCCACCAGTGTAACGGGAGGGTCTGGAGAGACCCGGTACTTC.

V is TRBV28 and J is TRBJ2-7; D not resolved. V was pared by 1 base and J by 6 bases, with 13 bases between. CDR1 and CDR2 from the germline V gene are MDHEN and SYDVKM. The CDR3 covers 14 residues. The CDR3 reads CASSLYDTPREQYF. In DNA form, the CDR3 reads TGTGCCAGCAGTTTATATGACACCCCCCGCGAGCAGTACTTC.

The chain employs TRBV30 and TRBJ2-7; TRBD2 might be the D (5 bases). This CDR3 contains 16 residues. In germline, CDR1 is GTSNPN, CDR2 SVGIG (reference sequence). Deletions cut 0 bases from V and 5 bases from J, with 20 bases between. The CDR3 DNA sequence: TGTGCCTGGAGTGTAGGGTCGCGGGTTAGTAACCACGAGCAGTACTTC. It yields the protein CAWSVGSRVSNHEQYF. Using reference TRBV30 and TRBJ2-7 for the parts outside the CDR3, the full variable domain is SQTIHQWPATLVQPVGSPLSLECTVEGTSNPNLYWYRQAAGRGLQLLFYSVGIGQISSEVPQNLSASRPQDRQFILSSKKLLLSDSGFYLCAWSVGSRVSNHEQYFGPGTRLTVT.